A selection of T cell receptor beta chains follows, all from one sample in a study of cytotoxic CD8 clonotypes in ibrutinib-treated CLL. TCRdb keeps only in-frame clones here, not all; method: immunoSEQ multiplex PCR. Of about 68,000 clones detected, 90% appear once; the ten largest clones hold under 4%. Specimen: PBMCs, collected after 12 months of ibrutinib treatment. Receptors originate from a human donor with chronic lymphocytic leukemia. The CDR3 runs from the conserved cysteine through the conserved F or W. Fields, in order: D gene, J gene, V gene, clone size, CDR3 DNA, CDR3 protein. The D gene is left open where the match is weak. Size tells how often a clone was seen (once, few, many) or the class of an expanded clone, and some rows leave it out.

>-|TRBJ1-5|TRBV19|-
TGTGCCAGTAGTATAGAGGCCCATCAGCCCCAGCATTTT
CASSIEAHQPQHF
>-|TRBJ1-5|TRBV10-3|once
TGTGCCATCAGTTCCGGCGGAGGTGAGGGTAATCAGCCCCAGCATTTT
CAISSGGGEGNQPQHF
>TRBD2|TRBJ2-1|TRBV19|-
TGTGCCAGTACAATAGCGGGTTCCTACAATGAGCAGTTCTTC
CASTIAGSYNEQFF
>TRBD1|TRBJ1-2|TRBV15|-
TGTGCCACCAGCAGAGTTAGGGGGACAGGGGCTGGCTACACCTTC
CATSRVRGTGAGYTF
>-|TRBJ1-3|TRBV7-9|-
TGTGCCAGCAGCTTAGGGTGGGGTTCCAGGGGCTCTGGAAACACCATATATTTT
CASSLGWGSRGSGNTIYF
>TRBD1|TRBJ1-5|TRBV7-9|-
TGTGCCAGCAGTAAATCAGGGGGACTCTTTACATCGCCCCAGCATTTT
CASSKSGGLFTSPQHF
>-|TRBJ1-3|TRBV7-9|-
TGTGCCAGCAGCCCAACGGACTACGCTTACGGAAACACCATATATTTT
CASSPTDYAYGNTIYF
>-|TRBJ2-1|TRBV15|-
TGTGCCACCAGCGGCAGTCTCGGAACCTACAATGAGCAGTTCTTC
CATSGSLGTYNEQFF
>-|TRBJ1-4|TRBV5-1|-
TGCGCCAGCAGCGCGGGGGGAGGCGGGGATGAAAAACTGTTTTTT
CASSAGGGGDEKLFF
>-|TRBJ1-1|TRBV5-1|-
TGCGCCAGCAGCTTCTCTGGGACCCCAGAAGCTTTCTTT
CASSFSGTPEAFF
>-|TRBJ1-1|TRBV30|-
TGTGCCTGGAGCAGGGGATTAATGAGTGAAGCTTTCTTT
CAWSRGLMSEAFF
>TRBD2|TRBJ2-5|TRBV5-1|-
TGCGCCAGCAGCCCTCAAAAACTAGCGGCAGAGACCCAGTACTTC
CASSPQKLAAETQYF
>-|TRBJ2-1|TRBV28|-
TGTGCCAGCAGTCCCGTATCGGGGGGCGTCTTTATTGAGCAGTTCTTC
CASSPVSGGVFIEQFF
>-|TRBJ2-1|TRBV7-9|once
TGTGCCAGCAGCTTAGTTGGTAGCCTTGGGTACAATGAGCAGTTCTTC
CASSLVGSLGYNEQFF